A selection of T cell receptor beta chains follows, all from one sample in a study of blood T cell repertoires in COVID-19. Profiled with immunoSEQ multiplex PCR; TCRdb holds only in-frame clones, not every one. This table holds under 300,000 clones, about 89% found once. Material for sequencing was peripheral blood. The receptor source for this set is a man aged 45-65 years with acute or convalescent COVID-19. The conserved cysteine and the conserved F or W are not part of the CDR3 here. A D gene is named only where the DNA matches it firmly.

cdr3_aa j_call v_call d_call
ASSPEGTSGGINEQF TRBJ2-1 TRBV7-3 TRBD2
SVPGGRSSTDTQY TRBJ2-3 TRBV29-1 -
ASKVPGTHGNTIY TRBJ1-3 TRBV9 -
AIGGGRSNTEAF TRBJ1-1 TRBV10-3 -
ASSPLGENYGYT TRBJ1-2 TRBV2 -
SVDVSGGFEQY TRBJ2-7 TRBV29-1 TRBD2
ASSPGLAGDLYNEQF TRBJ2-1 TRBV5-1 TRBD2
ASSQATGGLSNTQY TRBJ2-3 TRBV3-1/TRBV3-2 TRBD1
ASSLGGGVRTGELF TRBJ2-2 TRBV5-4 -
ASSVAGRTAGANVLT TRBJ2-6 TRBV9 -
ASSPPNRIGTDTQY TRBJ2-3 TRBV18 -
ASLQGSGELF TRBJ2-2 TRBV5-4 TRBD1
AIGDQYEQY TRBJ2-7 TRBV6-5 -
ASSVGASGEQF TRBJ2-1 TRBV9 TRBD2
ASSRTGISGELF TRBJ2-2 TRBV5-6 -
ASSLSGGTLYEQY TRBJ2-7 TRBV5-4 TRBD2
AWTWWSPGTGYTEAF TRBJ1-1 TRBV30 TRBD1
ASSYFRSGELF TRBJ2-2 TRBV6-5 -
AKPTGNNGYT TRBJ1-2 TRBV4-1 TRBD1
AIRGTEGDIQY TRBJ2-4 TRBV10-3 TRBD1
ASSLEAGKGDYEQY TRBJ2-7 TRBV11-1 -
ASSHPTSGLREQF TRBJ2-1 TRBV14 TRBD2
ASRRQSNSGNTIY TRBJ1-3 TRBV6-5 -
ASSPTGGYTEAF TRBJ1-1 TRBV6-5 TRBD1